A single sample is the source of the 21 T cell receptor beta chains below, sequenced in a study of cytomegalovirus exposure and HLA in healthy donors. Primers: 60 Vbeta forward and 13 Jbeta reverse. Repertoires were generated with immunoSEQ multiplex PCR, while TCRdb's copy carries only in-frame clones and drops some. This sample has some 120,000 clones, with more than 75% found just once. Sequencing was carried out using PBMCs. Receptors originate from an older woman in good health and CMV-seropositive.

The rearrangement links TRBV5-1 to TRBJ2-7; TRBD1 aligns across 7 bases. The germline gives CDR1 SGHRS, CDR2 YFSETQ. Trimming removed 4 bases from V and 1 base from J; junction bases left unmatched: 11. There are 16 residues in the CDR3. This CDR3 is CASSSMEGDRSYEQYF. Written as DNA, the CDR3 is TGCGCCAGCAGCAGTATGGAAGGGGACAGATCCTACGAGCAGTACTTC.

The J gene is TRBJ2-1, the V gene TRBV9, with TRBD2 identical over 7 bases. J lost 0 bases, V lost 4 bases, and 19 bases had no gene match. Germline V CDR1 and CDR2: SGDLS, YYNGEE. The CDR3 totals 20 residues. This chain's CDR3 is CASSPFLGGSPQSSYNEQFF. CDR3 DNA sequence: TGTGCCAGCAGCCCCTTCTTGGGCGGGAGCCCTCAAAGCTCCTACAATGAGCAGTTCTTC.

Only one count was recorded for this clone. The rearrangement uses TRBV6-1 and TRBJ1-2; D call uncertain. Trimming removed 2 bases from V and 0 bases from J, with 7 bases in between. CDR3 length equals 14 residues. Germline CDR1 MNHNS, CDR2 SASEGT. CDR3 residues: CASSESVANYGYTF. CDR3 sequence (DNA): TGTGCCAGCAGTGAATCGGTAGCTAACTATGGCTACACCTTC.

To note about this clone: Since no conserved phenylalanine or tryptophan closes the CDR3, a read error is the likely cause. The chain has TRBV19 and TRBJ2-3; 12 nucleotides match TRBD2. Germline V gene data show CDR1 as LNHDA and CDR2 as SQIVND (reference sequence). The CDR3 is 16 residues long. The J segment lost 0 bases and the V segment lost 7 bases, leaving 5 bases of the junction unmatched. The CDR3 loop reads CASTRTSGASTDTQYL. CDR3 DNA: TGTGCCAGTACCAGGACTAGCGGGGCTAGCACAGATACGCAGTATCTT.

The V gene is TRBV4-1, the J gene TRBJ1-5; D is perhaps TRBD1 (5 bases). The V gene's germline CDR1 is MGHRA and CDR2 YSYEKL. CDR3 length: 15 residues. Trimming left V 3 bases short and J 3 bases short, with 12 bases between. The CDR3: CASSQNSGVNQPQHF. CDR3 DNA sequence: TGCGCCAGCAGCCAGAACTCGGGGGTCAATCAGCCCCAGCATTTT.

The CDR3 bases are TGTGCCAGCTCCGAGGCGACCTACAATGAGCAGTTCTTC. This translates into CASSEATYNEQFF. The V and J genes are TRBV18 and TRBJ2-1; D gene uncertain. CDR1 is KGHSH, CDR2 LQKENI, per germline. The CDR3 sequence is 13 residues long. Trimming took 6 bases from V and 2 from J, leaving 8 bases between them.

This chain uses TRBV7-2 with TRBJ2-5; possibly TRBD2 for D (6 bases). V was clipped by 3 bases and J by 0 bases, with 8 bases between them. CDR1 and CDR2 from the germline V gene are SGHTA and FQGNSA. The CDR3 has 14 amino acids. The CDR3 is CASSLGLNQETQYF. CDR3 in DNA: TGTGCCAGCAGCTTGGGACTTAACCAAGAGACCCAGTACTTC.

CDR3 nucleotides: TGTGCCAGCAGCTTGAGAGGGGGCTGGACGGCTTTCTTT. Translated, it gives CASSLRGGWTAFF. The chain recombines TRBV5-6 with TRBJ1-1; TRBD1 matches at 7 bases. V trimming: 1 base; J trimming: 11 bases; junction bases outside the gene matches: 8. This CDR3 contains 13 residues. From germline, CDR1 is SGHDT and CDR2 YYEEEE.

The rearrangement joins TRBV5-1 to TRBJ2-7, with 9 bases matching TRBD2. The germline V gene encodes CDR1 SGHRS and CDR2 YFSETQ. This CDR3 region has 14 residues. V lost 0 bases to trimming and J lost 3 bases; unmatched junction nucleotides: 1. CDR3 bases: TGCGCCAGCAGCTTGGCAGCGGGAGGCTACGAGCAGTACTTC. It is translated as CASSLAAGGYEQYF.

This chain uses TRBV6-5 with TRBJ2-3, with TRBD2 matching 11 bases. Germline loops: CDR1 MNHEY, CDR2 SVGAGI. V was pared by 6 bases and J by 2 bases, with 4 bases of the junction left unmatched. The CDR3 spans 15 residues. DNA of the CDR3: TGTGCCAGCAGAAGACTAGCGGGGCCCACAGATACGCAGTATTTT. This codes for CASRRLAGPTDTQYF.

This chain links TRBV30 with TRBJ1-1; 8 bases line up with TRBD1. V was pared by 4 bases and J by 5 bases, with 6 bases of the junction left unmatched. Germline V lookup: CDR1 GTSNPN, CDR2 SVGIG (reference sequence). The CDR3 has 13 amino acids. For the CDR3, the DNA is TGTGCCTGGACTACAGGGGGGGGGACTGAAGCTTTCTTT. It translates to CAWTTGGGTEAFF.

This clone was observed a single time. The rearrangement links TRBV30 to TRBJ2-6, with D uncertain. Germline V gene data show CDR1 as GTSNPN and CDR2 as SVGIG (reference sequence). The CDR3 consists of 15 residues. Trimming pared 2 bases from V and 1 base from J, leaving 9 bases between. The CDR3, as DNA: TGTGCCTGGAGTCAGGAAAGGTCTGGGGCCAACGTCCTGACTTTC. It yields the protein CAWSQERSGANVLTF.

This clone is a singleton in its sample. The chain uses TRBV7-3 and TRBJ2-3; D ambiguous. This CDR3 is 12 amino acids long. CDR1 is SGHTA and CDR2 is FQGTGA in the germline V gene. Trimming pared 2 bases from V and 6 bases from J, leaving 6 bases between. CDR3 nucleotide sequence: TGTGCCAGCAGCTTAGACATGGATACGCAGTATTTT. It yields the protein CASSLDMDTQYF.

The CDR3 sequence: CASSLSTSGVSYEQYF. The CDR3 DNA reads TGCGCCAGCAGCTTATCGACTAGCGGGGTTTCCTACGAGCAGTACTTC. V gene TRBV4-1 combines with J gene TRBJ2-7; 11 bases map to TRBD2. The CDR3 loop spans 16 amino acids. The germline V gene encodes CDR1 MGHRA and CDR2 YSYEKL. Trimming removed 5 bases from V and 1 base from J; junction bases left unmatched: 7.

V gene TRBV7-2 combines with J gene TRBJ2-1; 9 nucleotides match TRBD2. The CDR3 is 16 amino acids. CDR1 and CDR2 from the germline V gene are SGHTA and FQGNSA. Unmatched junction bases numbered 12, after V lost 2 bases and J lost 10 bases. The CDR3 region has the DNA TGTGCCAGCAGCTTACAAGGCCTAGCGGGGAGAACCGAGCAGTTCTTC. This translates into CASSLQGLAGRTEQFF.

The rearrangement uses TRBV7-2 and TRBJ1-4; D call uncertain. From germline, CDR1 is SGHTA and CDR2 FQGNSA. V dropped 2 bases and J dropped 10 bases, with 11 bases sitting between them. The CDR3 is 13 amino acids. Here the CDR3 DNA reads TGTGCCAGCAGCTTACCGGGTAGTGGAAAACTGTTTTTT. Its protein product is CASSLPGSGKLFF.

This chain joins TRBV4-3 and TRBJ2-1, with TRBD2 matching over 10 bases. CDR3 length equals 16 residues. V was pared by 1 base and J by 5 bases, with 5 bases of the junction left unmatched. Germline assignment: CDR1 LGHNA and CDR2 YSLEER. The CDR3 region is CASSQGLAGANNEQFF. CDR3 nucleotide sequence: TGCGCCAGCAGCCAAGGGCTAGCGGGAGCAAACAATGAGCAGTTCTTC.

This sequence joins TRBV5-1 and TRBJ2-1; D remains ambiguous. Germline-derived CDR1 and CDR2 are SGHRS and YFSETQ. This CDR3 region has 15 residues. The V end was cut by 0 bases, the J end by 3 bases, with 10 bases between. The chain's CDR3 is CASSLDSPDYNEQFF. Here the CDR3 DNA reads TGCGCCAGCAGCTTGGACTCCCCCGACTACAATGAGCAGTTCTTC. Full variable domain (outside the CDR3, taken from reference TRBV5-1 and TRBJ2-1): KAGVTQTPRYLIKTRGQQVTLSCSPISGHRSVSWYQQTPGQGLQFLFEYFSETQRNKGNFPGRFSGRQFSNSRSEMNVSTLELGDSALYLCASSLDSPDYNEQFFGPGTRLTVL.

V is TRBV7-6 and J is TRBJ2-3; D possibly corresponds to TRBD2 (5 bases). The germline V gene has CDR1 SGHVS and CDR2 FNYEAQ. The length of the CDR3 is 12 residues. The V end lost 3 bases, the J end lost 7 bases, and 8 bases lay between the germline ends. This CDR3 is CASSLDFNTQYF. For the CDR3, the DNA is TGTGCCAGCAGCTTGGACTTCAATACGCAGTATTTT.

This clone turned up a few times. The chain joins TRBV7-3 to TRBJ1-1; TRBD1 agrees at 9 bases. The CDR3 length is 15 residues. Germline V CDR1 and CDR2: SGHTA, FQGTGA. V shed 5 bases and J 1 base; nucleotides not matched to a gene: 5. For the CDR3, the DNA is TGTGCCAGCAGCAAGGACAGGGGCGAGAACACTGAAGCTTTCTTT. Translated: CASSKDRGENTEAFF.

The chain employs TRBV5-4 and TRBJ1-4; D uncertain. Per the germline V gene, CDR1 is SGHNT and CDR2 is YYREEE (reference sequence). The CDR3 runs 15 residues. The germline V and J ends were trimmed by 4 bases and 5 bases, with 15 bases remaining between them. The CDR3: CASSPGGKKNEKLFF. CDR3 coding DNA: TGTGCCAGCAGCCCGGGTGGAAAGAAAAATGAAAAACTGTTTTTT.